These 6 T cell receptor beta chains came from one sample sequenced in a study of long-term antiretroviral therapy in people with HIV (dated by TCRdb to between 2021 and 2022). The immunoSEQ hsTCRB v3.0 assay was used at survey level resolution for TRB variable region sequencing. TCRdb took this table from immuneACCESS and kept in-frame rearrangements with V and J called. Such tables lack part of the clones; where checked against another copy, unresolved V genes explain under half of the gap, and the rest is unexplained. This sample is represented by about 25,000 clones; 86% of them were singletons. The top ten clones comprise approximately 16% of the sample. The specimen comprised unsorted PBMCs, sampled 1.2 years after starting antiretroviral therapy. The receptors originated from a man aged 50 to 59 with HIV.

This chain uses TRBV21-1 with TRBJ2-7; the DNA was not used to check the table's D call, TRBD2. TRBV21-1 is a recognized pseudogene. CDR3 length: 15 amino acids. The CDR3 reads CASSKLEDPNYEQYF. CDR3 nucleotide sequence: TGTGCCAGCAGCAAGTTGGAGGACCCCAACTACGAGCAGTACTTC.

This clone was detected once. The chain couples TRBV6-5 to TRBJ1-6, with D perhaps TRBD1 (5 bases). CDR1 and CDR2 (germline): MNHEY, SVGAGI. This CDR3 is 16 amino acids long. V was trimmed by 2 bases and J by 6 bases, leaving 14 bases between them. In DNA, the CDR3 is TGTGCCAGCAGTTACGCCGACAGTACTCCTAATTCACCCCTCCACTTT. Its translation: CASSYADSTPNSPLHF.

This chain links TRBV7-3 with TRBJ1-2, with D possibly matching TRBD1 (5 bases). Trimming removed 2 bases from V and 0 bases from J, with 10 bases in between. The CDR3 is 15 residues long. Germline V CDR1 and CDR2: SGHTA, FQGTGA. The CDR3 protein is CASSLGAGTNYGYTF. The CDR3 region has the DNA TGTGCCAGCAGCTTAGGGGCAGGCACTAACTATGGCTACACCTTC. The full variable domain, its missing parts supplied by reference TRBV7-3 and TRBJ1-2, is GAGVSQTPSNKVTEKGKYVELRCDPISGHTALYWYRQSLGQGPEFLIYFQGTGAADDSGLPNDRFFAVRPEGSVSTLKIQRTERGDSAVYLCASSLGAGTNYGYTFGSGTRLTVV.

Only a few counts were recorded for this clone. The identical CDR3 is also encoded by other nucleotide sequences in the sample. The chain combines TRBV4-1 with TRBJ2-2; D uncertain. Per germline, CDR1 MGHRA and CDR2 YSYEKL. Trimming shortened V by 1 base and J by 1 base, and 4 bases separated the two germline ends. The CDR3 has 14 residues. CDR3 region: CASSQAGNTGELFF. CDR3 nucleotide sequence: TGCGCCAGCAGCCAAGCCGGGAACACCGGGGAGCTGTTTTTT.

The chain has TRBV30 and TRBJ2-7; D perhaps matches TRBD1 (6 bases). V lost 2 bases to trimming and J lost 4 bases, with 9 bases between them. Germline V gene data show CDR1 as GTSNPN and CDR2 as SVGIG (reference sequence). CDR3 length equals 12 residues. The CDR3 here is CAWSPQGYEQYF. In nucleotides, the CDR3 is TGTGCCTGGAGTCCCCAGGGGTACGAGCAGTACTTC.

CDR3 sequence reads: CASSKGLAGYNEQFF. The DNA of the CDR3 is TGTGCCAGCAGCAAAGGACTAGCGGGATACAATGAGCAGTTCTTC. The V gene is TRBV21-1, the J gene TRBJ2-1; the tabulated D call, TRBD2, remains unverified against the DNA. TRBV21-1 is noted as a pseudogene. This CDR3 is 15 amino acids long.